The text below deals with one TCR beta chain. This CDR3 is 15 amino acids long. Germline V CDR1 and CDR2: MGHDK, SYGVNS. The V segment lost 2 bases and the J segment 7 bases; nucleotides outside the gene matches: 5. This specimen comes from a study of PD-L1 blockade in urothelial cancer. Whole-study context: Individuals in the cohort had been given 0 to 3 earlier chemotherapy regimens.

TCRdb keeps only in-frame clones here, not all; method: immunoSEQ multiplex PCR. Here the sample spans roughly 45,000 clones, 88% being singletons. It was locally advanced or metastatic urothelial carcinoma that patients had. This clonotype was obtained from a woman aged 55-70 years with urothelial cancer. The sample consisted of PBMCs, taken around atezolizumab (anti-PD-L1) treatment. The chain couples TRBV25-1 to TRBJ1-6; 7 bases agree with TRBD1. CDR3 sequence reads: CASSEQTGWNSPLHF. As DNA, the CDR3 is TGTGCCAGCAGTGAACAGACAGGGTGGAATTCACCCCTCCACTTT.